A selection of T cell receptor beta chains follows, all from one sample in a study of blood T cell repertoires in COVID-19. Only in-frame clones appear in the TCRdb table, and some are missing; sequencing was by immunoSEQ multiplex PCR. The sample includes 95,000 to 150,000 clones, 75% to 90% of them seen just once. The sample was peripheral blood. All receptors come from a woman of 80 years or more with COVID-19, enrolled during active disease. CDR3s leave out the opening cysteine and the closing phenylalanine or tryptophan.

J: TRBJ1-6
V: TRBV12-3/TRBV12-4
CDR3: ASSLQGNSPLH

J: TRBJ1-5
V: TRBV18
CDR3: ASSLTGDSQPQH

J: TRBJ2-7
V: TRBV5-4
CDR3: ASSLTRDYEQY

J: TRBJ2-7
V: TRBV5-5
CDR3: ASSLIGRANGEQY

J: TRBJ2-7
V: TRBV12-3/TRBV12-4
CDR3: ASTPAGAEEQY

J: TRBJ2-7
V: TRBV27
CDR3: ASSLSDTLEQY

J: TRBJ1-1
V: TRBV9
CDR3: ASSPHPRTGDNTEAF

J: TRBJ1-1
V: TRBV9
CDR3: ASSVALGTEAF

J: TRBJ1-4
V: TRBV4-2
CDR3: ASSQPQGPNEKLF

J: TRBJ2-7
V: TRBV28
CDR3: ASSAGVYEQY

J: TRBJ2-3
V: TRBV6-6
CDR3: ASSYMTPGTDTQY

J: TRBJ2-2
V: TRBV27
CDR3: ASRRVPGELF

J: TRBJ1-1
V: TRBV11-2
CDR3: ASSLGGGNTEAF

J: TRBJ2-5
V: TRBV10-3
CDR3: AISQLAVKRMTQY

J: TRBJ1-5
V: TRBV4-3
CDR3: ASSQDSAGNQPQH

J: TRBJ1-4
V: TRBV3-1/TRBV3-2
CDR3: ASSQPGQGEKLF

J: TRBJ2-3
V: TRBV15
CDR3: AIQRQGTDTQY